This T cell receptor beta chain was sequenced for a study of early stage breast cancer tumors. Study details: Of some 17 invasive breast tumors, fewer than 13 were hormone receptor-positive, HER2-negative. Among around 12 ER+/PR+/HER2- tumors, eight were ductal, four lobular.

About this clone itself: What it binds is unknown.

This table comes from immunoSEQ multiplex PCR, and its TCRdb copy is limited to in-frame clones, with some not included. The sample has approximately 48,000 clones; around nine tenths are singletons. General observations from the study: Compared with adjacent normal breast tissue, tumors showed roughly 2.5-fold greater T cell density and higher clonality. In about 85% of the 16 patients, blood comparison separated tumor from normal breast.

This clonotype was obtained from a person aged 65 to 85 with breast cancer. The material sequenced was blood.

The CDR3 is CASSSRGAGPETQYF. The CDR3 DNA sequence: TGTGCCAGCAGCTCCCGAGGGGCGGGGCCAGAGACCCAGTACTTC. J is TRBJ2-5 and V is TRBV11-2, with a tentative D call TRBD2 (6 bases). The V end lost 4 bases, the J end lost 4 bases, and 16 bases lay between the germline ends. CDR3 length: 15 amino acids. Germline values: CDR1 SGHAT, CDR2 FQNNGV.